The present TCR beta chain was sequenced within a study of shared clonotypes between healthy human individuals. Study results and limitations: Several donors had about 5% of their naive CD4 clonotypes in common. Large depth notwithstanding, sorted-subset sequencing proved incomplete by rarefaction.

As regards this clone: Its target is unknown. Distinct nucleotide sequences in the sample also encode this CDR3.

The table came from immunoSEQ multiplex PCR; TCRdb's copy has only in-frame clones and leaves some out. The sample lists 2 million to 2.5 million clones, approximately 94% seen once, with roughly 0.13% in the top ten. CD45RA+ naive and CD45RA-negative memory subsets were separated from CD4+ cells. What was sequenced was naive CD4+ T cells sorted from blood. Subset denoted: CD45RA+ positively selected. The TCR was taken from a man in his late teens or twenties in good health.

As DNA, the CDR3 is TGCGCCAGCAGCTTGGGGGGAGGCACTGAAGCTTTCTTT. Translating gives CASSLGGGTEAFF. The chain uses TRBV5-1 and TRBJ1-1; D remains ambiguous. V was shortened by 0 bases and J by 4 bases, with 7 bases between the two germline ends. Per the germline V gene, CDR1 is SGHRS and CDR2 is YFSETQ. This CDR3 region has 13 residues. Combining the CDR3 with reference TRBV5-1 and TRBJ1-1 gives the whole variable domain KAGVTQTPRYLIKTRGQQVTLSCSPISGHRSVSWYQQTPGQGLQFLFEYFSETQRNKGNFPGRFSGRQFSNSRSEMNVSTLELGDSALYLCASSLGGGTEAFFGQGTRLTVV.